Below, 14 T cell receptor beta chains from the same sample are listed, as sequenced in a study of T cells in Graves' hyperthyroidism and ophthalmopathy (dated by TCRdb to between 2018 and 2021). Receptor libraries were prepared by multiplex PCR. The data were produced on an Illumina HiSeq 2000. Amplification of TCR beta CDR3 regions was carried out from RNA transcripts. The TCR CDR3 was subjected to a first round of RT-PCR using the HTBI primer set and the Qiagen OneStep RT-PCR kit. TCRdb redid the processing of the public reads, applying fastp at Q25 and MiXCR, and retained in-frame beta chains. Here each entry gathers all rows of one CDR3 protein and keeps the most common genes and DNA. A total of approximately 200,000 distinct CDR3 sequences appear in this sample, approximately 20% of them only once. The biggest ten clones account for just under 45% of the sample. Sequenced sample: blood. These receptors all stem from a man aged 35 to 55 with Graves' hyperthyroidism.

In nucleotides, the CDR3 is TGTGCCAGCAGCTTAAACAGCGGGAGGGCGGATCCAATCACGCAGTATTTT. Its translation is CASSLNSGRADPITQYF. The gene calls are TRBV7-2 and TRBJ2-3, with 10 bases identical to TRBD2. CDR1 is SGHTA and CDR2 is FQGNSA in the germline V gene. The CDR3 contains 17 residues. V was clipped by 2 bases and J by 9 bases; unmatched bases: 14.

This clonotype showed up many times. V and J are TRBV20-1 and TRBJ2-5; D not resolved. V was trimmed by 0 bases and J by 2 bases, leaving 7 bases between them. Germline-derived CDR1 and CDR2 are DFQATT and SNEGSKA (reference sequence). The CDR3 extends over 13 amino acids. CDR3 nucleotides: TGCAGTGCTAGAGATCTCCGGCAAGAGACCCAGTACTTC. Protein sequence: CSARDLRQETQYF.

CDR3 loop: CSARDDEGSNYGYTF. The CDR3 DNA follows: TGCAGTGCTAGAGATGATGAGGGCTCGAACTATGGCTACACCTTC. V is TRBV20-1 and J is TRBJ1-2; D is undetermined. Germline CDR1 and CDR2: DFQATT and SNEGSKA (reference sequence). Trimming took 0 bases from V and 2 from J, leaving 13 bases between them. There are 15 residues in the CDR3.

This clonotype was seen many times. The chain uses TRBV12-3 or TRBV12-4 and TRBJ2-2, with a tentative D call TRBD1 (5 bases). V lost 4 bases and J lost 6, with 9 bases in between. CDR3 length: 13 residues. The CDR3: CASSSRQSGELFF. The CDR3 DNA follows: TGTGCCAGCAGTTCGAGACAGTCCGGGGAGCTGTTTTTT.

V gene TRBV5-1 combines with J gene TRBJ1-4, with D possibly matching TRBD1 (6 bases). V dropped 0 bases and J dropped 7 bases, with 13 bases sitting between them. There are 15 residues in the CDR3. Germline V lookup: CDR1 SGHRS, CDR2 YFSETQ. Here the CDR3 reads CASSLATGAREKLFF. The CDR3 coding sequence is TGCGCCAGCAGCTTGGCCACGGGGGCGCGTGAAAAACTGTTTTTT.

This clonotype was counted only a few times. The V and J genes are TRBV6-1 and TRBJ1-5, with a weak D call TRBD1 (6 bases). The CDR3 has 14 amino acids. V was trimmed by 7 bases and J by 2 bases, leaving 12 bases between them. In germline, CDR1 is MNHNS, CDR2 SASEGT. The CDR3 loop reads CASTDSMGNQPQHF. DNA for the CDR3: TGTGCCAGCACGGACAGTATGGGCAATCAGCCCCAGCATTTT.

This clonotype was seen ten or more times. DNA of the CDR3: TGTGCCAGCTCACCAGGGGGGAGTTTTACCTACGAGCAGTACTTC. Translating it yields CASSPGGSFTYEQYF. The chain uses TRBV18 and TRBJ2-7, with D perhaps matching TRBD2 (6 bases). CDR3 size: 15 residues. Trimming stripped 2 bases from V and 2 bases from J, with 13 bases between. From germline, CDR1 is KGHSH and CDR2 LQKENI.

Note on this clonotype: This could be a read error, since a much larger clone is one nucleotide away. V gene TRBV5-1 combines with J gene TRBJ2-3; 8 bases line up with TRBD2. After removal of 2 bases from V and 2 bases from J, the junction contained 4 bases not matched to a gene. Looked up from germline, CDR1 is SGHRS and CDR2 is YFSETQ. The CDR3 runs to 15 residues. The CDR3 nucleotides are TGCGCCAGCAGCTTCGGGGGGGCGGACACAGATACGCAGTATTTT. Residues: CASSFGGADTDTQYF. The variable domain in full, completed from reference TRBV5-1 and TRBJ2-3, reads KAGVTQTPRYLIKTRGQQVTLSCSPISGHRSVSWYQQTPGQGLQFLFEYFSETQRNKGNFPGRFSGRQFSNSRSEMNVSTLELGDSALYLCASSFGGADTDTQYFGPGTRLTVL.

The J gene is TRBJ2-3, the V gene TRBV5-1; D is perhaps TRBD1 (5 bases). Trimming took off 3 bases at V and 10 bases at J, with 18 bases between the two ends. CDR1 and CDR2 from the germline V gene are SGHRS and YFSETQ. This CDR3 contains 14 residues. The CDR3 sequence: CASSSKTDVDAQYF. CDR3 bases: TGCGCCAGCAGCTCGAAGACAGACGTCGATGCGCAGTATTTT.

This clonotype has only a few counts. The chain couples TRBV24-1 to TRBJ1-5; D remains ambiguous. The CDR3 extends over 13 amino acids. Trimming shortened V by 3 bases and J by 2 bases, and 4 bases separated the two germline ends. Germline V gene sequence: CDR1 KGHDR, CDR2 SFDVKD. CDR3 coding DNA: TGTGCCACCAGTGATAGTGGCAATCAGCCCCAGCATTTT. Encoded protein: CATSDSGNQPQHF.

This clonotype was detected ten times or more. CDR3 in amino acids: CASSPATGTDTQYF. In nucleotides, the CDR3 is TGTGCCAGCTCACCAGCGACTGGCACAGATACGCAGTATTTT. The chain recombines TRBV18 with TRBJ2-3; D unclear. The CDR3 contains 14 residues. In germline, CDR1 is KGHSH, CDR2 LQKENI. V gave up 2 bases and J gave up 1 base, with 7 bases separating them.

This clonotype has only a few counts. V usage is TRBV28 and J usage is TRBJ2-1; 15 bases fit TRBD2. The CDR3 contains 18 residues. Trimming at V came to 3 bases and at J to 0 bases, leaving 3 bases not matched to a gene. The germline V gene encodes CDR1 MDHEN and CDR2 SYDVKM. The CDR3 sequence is CASSLGLAGGSSYNEQFF. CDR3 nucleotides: TGTGCCAGCAGTTTGGGACTAGCGGGGGGTAGCTCCTACAATGAGCAGTTCTTC.

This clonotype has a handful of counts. CDR3 in amino acids: CASHRGYYGYTF. The CDR3 coding sequence is TGTGCCAGTCACAGGGGCTACTATGGCTACACCTTC. This chain joins TRBV19 and TRBJ1-2, with 7 positions matching TRBD1. V gave up 8 bases and J gave up 3 bases; unmatched junction bases: 3. The CDR3 covers 12 residues. Germline CDR1 is LNHDA and CDR2 is SQIVND (reference sequence). Full variable domain (remainder filled in from reference TRBV19 and TRBJ1-2): DGGITQSPKYLFRKEGQNVTLSCEQNLNHDAMYWYRQDPGQGLRLIYYSQIVNDFQKGDIAEGYSVSREKKESFPLTVTSAQKNPTAFYLCASHRGYYGYTFGSGTRLTVV.

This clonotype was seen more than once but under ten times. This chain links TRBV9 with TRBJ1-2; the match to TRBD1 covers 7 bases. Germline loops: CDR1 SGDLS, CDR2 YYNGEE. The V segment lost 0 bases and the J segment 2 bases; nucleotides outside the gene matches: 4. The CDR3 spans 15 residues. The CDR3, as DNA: TGTGCCAGCAGCGTAGTGGCAGGGGGGAACTATGGCTACACCTTC. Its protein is CASSVVAGGNYGYTF. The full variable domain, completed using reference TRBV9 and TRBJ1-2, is DSGVTQTPKHLITATGQRVTLRCSPRSGDLSVYWYQQSLDQGLQFLIQYYNGEERAKGNILERFSAQQFPDLHSELNLSSLELGDSALYFCASSVVAGGNYGYTFGSGTRLTVV.